This T cell receptor (beta chain) stems from a study of shared clonotypes between healthy human individuals. Points on this clone: The antigen remains unidentified.

With 6 bases removed from V and 1 base from J, the gap between germline ends came to 18 bases. The length of the CDR3 is 16 residues. Looked up from germline, CDR1 is SNHLY and CDR2 is FYNNEI. Study outcomes and limitations: The naive CD4 repertoires of several donors were compared, and approximately 4.7% of clonotypes were shared. Some clonotypes were shared by all four sorted-subset donors, while others were not shared. The non-shared ones had lower generation probabilities than the shared ones.

The authors distributed each subset's genomic DNA evenly over several immunoSEQ plates. Generated by immunoSEQ multiplex PCR, the TCRdb table keeps only in-frame clones and is missing some. The data show about 520,000 clones, around 95% seen once. The investigators split CD4+ cells into a CD45RA+ naive subset and a CD45RA-negative memory subset. The chain is built from TRBV2 and TRBJ1-1; a weak D match, TRBD1 (6 bases). The material sequenced was naive CD4+ T cells sorted from blood. Indicated subset: CD45RA+ positively selected. The receptor was derived from a woman in her twenties or thirties in good health. In DNA, the CDR3 is TGTGCCAGCAGCTACCGGGGGGGCAAGGGGAACACTGAAGCTTTCTTT. Protein: CASSYRGGKGNTEAFF.